The 5 T cell receptor beta chains below all came from one sample that was sequenced in a study of T-cell reconstitution after alpha-beta-depleted transplantation in children. The authors prepared the TCRbeta library with unique molecular identifiers. Each CDR3 protein gets one entry after TCRdb re-called the PCR reads with MiXCR. The sample has 65,000 to 90,000 distinct CDR3 sequences, about a tenth seen once. Sample: PBMCs, taken before TCRalphabeta/CD19-depleted stem cell transplant. The receptor source for this set is a boy aged 5-17 years with acute myeloid leukemia, due to receive a stem cell transplant.

The chain combines TRBV20-1 with TRBJ2-3, with 9 bases that match TRBD2. Trimming removed 3 bases from V and 3 bases from J; junction bases left unmatched: 1. The CDR3 is 13 amino acids. The germline V gene encodes CDR1 DFQATT and CDR2 SNEGSKA (reference sequence). The CDR3 sequence: CSASLAGTDTQYF. CDR3 nucleotide sequence: TGCAGTGCTAGCCTAGCGGGGACAGATACGCAGTATTTT.

This clonotype has at least ten counts. The gene calls are TRBV6-5 and TRBJ2-3; a possible D gene is TRBD1 (6 bases). The CDR3 spans 11 residues. V was cut by 8 bases and J by 6 bases, with 9 bases left in between. Germline CDR1 MNHEY, CDR2 SVGAGI. Here the CDR3 DNA reads TGTGCCAGCTTCAGGGGTGATACGCAGTATTTT. Translation: CASFRGDTQYF.

The sample holds many counts of this clonotype. V usage is TRBV10-3 and J usage is TRBJ2-1; TRBD2 agrees at 7 bases. The V segment lost 0 bases and the J segment 7 bases; nucleotides outside the gene matches: 6. The CDR3 contains 15 residues. Germline V gene data show CDR1 as ENHRY and CDR2 as SYGVKD. CDR3 DNA: TGTGCCATCAGTGAGTCGGGGGGGAGTAAGAATGAGCAGTTCTTC. Amino acids: CAISESGGSKNEQFF.

This clonotype was counted many times. The chain is built from TRBV5-1 and TRBJ1-1; perhaps TRBD1 as D (6 bases). Germline-derived CDR1 and CDR2 are SGHRS and YFSETQ. The V and J ends lost 4 bases and 3 bases respectively, with 10 bases between them. The CDR3 contains 13 residues. Here the CDR3 reads CASSLQGYTEAFF. CDR3 nucleotides: TGCGCCAGCAGCCTACAGGGATACACTGAAGCTTTCTTT.

In this sample, this clonotype turned up a few times. The chain has TRBV27 and TRBJ2-7, with 10 bases fitting TRBD1. Germline V CDR1 and CDR2: MNHEY, SMNVEV (reference sequence). This CDR3 has 16 amino acids. Trimming at V came to 5 bases and at J to 2 bases, leaving 9 bases not matched to a gene. CDR3 amino acids: CASSNRDRGPPYEQYV. The CDR3 nucleotides are TGTGCCAGCAGTAACAGAGACAGGGGGCCTCCCTACGAGCAGTACGTC.